This T cell receptor beta chain comes out of a study of cytomegalovirus exposure and HLA in healthy donors. About the study: Earlier results showed roughly 120 million unique TCR beta sequences derived from 150 million to 200 million T cells. Findings and caveats of the study: A list of around 160 TCR beta chains associated with cytomegalovirus was given. An ancestry cluster, one associated with Asian ancestry, reportedly showed fewer N-insertions than the approximately 670-donor mean in a later analysis.

In germline, CDR1 is SEHNR, CDR2 FQNEAQ (reference sequence). CDR3 length equals 15 residues. Deletions cut 2 bases from V and 0 bases from J, with 8 bases between. A multiplex PCR was run with 60 Vbeta primers and 13 Jbeta primers. In the original analysis: The authors later counted roughly 76 million unique TCR beta chains, roughly 10 million of them shared. Sequenced by immunoSEQ multiplex PCR; TCRdb stores in-frame clones only, minus some. V, J and clone size are those of that table, while D and trimming were read from the DNA. The sample has about 130,000 clones, more than 75% seen once. About this clone itself: The antigen remains undetermined.

Sequencing used PBMCs. The rearrangement joins TRBV7-9 to TRBJ1-3, with D perhaps TRBD1 (6 bases). This sequence originates from a woman between 45 and 65 years old in good health and CMV-seropositive. CDR3 DNA sequence: TGTGCCAGCAGCTTAAGGGGGTCCTCTGGAAACACCATATATTTT. Amino acids: CASSLRGSSGNTIYF.